The 10 T cell receptor beta chains in this list originate from one sample, sequenced in a study of blood T cell repertoires in COVID-19. Using immunoSEQ multiplex PCR, the repertoire was profiled, and TCRdb retains in-frame clones only, with some absent. Here the sample spans about 76,000 clones, about 90% being singletons. The source material was peripheral blood. The receptors originated from a woman in her forties or fifties in a cohort sampled during active COVID-19.

The chain links TRBV6-1 to TRBJ1-2; 9 nucleotides match TRBD1. Unmatched junction bases numbered 9, after V lost 3 bases and J lost 7 bases. This CDR3 contains 15 residues. Germline V gives CDR1 MNHNS, CDR2 SASEGT. Written as DNA, the CDR3 is TGTGCCAGCAGTGATTTTCAGGGGGACAGGGCTGGCTACACCTTC. Protein product: CASSDFQGDRAGYTF.

The V call is TRBV28, the J call TRBJ1-2; the match to TRBD1 covers 7 bases. Trimming cost V 4 bases and J 4 bases; bases outside gene matches: 18. CDR3 length: 18 residues. Germline V gene data show CDR1 as MDHEN and CDR2 as SYDVKM. CDR3 in DNA: TGTGCCAGCAGTTACGTCGGGACAGTCCGATCAGGGGGCTATGGCTACACCTTC. Residues: CASSYVGTVRSGGYGYTF.

This chain connects TRBV27 to TRBJ2-5; 7 nucleotides match TRBD2. CDR1 and CDR2 from the germline V gene are MNHEY and SMNVEV (reference sequence). J gave up 1 base and V 0 bases, and 5 bases lay outside the gene matches. The CDR3 is 16 amino acids. The CDR3 reads CASSLSLRLAQETQYF. CDR3 nucleotides: TGTGCCAGCAGTTTATCTCTCAGACTAGCCCAAGAGACCCAGTACTTC.

The table lists this clone with a count of one. The rearrangement joins TRBV6-5 to TRBJ1-2; D not certain. V was trimmed by 6 bases and J by 7 bases, leaving 15 bases between them. The CDR3 loop spans 13 amino acids. Germline loops: CDR1 MNHEY, CDR2 SVGAGI. The CDR3 here is CASSSTSMAGYTF. In DNA, the CDR3 is TGTGCCAGCAGCTCGACATCTATGGCTGGCTACACCTTC.

The chain couples TRBV12-3 or TRBV12-4 to TRBJ1-2; the D gene is possibly TRBD1 (5 bases). Trimming pared 6 bases from V and 4 bases from J, leaving 12 bases between. The CDR3 is 13 amino acids. CDR3 protein: CASSLRGIYGYTF. DNA of the CDR3: TGTGCCAGCAGCCTCCGGGGGATCTATGGCTACACCTTC.

The chain links TRBV30 to TRBJ1-6, with D possibly matching TRBD1 (5 bases). Trimming left V 3 bases short and J 8 bases short, with 11 bases between. The germline V gene encodes CDR1 GTSNPN and CDR2 SVGIG (reference sequence). This CDR3 spans 13 amino acids. The CDR3 nucleotides are TGTGCCTGGAGGGGGCAACCCTATTCACCCCTCCACTTT. Its translation is CAWRGQPYSPLHF.

This clone was seen once. The genes are TRBV28 and TRBJ2-7, with 12 nucleotides matching TRBD2. The J segment lost 3 bases and the V segment lost 6 bases, leaving 15 bases of the junction unmatched. CDR1 is MDHEN and CDR2 is SYDVKM in the germline V gene. The CDR3 runs to 18 residues. In DNA form, the CDR3 reads TGTGCCAGCAGCCTCGCGGGGCTAGCGGGAGGGCCGTACTACGAGCAGTACTTC. This translates into CASSLAGLAGGPYYEQYF.

The V gene is TRBV18, the J gene TRBJ1-5; 12 positions match TRBD1. CDR1 is KGHSH and CDR2 is LQKENI in the germline V gene. The V segment lost 2 bases and the J segment 8 bases; nucleotides outside the gene matches: 7. This CDR3 is built from 16 residues. The CDR3 sequence: CASSPWDRGRSKPQHF. The DNA for the CDR3 is TGTGCCAGCTCACCATGGGACAGGGGGCGAAGTAAGCCCCAGCATTTT.

The chain is built from TRBV18 and TRBJ2-7, with 8 bases identical to TRBD2. Germline CDR1 is KGHSH and CDR2 is LQKENI. Trimming cost V 2 bases and J 5 bases; bases outside gene matches: 5. CDR3 length equals 14 residues. The CDR3 loop is CASSPSSGGNEQYF. The CDR3 DNA follows: TGTGCCAGCTCACCATCCTCGGGGGGGAACGAGCAGTACTTC.

V and J are TRBV28 and TRBJ2-1; D not certain. Germline CDR1 and CDR2: MDHEN and SYDVKM. The CDR3 length is 14 residues. The V end was cut by 7 bases, the J end by 0 bases, with 10 bases between. The CDR3 reads CASISVGSYNEQFF. The CDR3 DNA follows: TGTGCCAGCATTTCGGTCGGCTCCTACAATGAGCAGTTCTTC. Based on the CDR3 plus reference TRBV28 and TRBJ2-1, the full variable domain is DVKVTQSSRYLVKRTGEKVFLECVQDMDHENMFWYRQDPGLGLRLIYFSYDVKMKEKGDIPEGYSVSREKKERFSLILESASTNQTSMYLCASISVGSYNEQFFGPGTRLTVL.